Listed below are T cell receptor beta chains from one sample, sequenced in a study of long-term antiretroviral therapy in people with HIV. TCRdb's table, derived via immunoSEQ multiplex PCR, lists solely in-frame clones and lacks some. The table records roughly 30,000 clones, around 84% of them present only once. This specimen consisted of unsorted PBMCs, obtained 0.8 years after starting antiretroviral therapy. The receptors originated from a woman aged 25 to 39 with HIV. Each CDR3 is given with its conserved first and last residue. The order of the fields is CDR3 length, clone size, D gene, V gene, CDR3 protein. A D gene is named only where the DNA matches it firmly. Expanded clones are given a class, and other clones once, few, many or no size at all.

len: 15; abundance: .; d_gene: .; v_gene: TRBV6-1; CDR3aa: CASNPGQSLNYGYTF
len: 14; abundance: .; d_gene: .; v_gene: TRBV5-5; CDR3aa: CASSLHYSGNTIYF
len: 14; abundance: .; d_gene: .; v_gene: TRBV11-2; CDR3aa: CASSLRGGGGGYTF
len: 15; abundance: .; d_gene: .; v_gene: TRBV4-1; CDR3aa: CASSHEYLDRNIQYF
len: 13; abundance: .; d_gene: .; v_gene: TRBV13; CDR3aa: CASTEKFLNEQFF
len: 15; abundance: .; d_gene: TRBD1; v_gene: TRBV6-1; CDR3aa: CASTGTVGVDYGYTF
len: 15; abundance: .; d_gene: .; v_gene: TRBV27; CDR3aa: CASRPHEEYTGELFF
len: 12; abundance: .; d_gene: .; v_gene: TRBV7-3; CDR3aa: CASSRGTDTQYF
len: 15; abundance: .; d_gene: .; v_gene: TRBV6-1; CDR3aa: CASSVLGGPGNTIYF
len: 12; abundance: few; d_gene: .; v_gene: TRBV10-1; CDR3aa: CASTKWGDGYTF
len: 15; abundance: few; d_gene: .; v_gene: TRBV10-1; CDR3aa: CASSEEGAGAGQQYF
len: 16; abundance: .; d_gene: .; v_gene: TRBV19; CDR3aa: CASSIGARGRRTEAFF
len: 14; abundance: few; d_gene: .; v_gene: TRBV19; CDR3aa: CASSIRGDDTEAFF
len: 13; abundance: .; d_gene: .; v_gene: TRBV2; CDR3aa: CASRGRANYGYTF
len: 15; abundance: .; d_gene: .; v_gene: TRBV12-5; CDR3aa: CASGLPYSGYYGYTF
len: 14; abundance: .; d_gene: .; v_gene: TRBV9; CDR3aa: CASTGVGVTGELFF
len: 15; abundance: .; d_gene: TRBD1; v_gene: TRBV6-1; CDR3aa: CASRVTGGSNQPQHF
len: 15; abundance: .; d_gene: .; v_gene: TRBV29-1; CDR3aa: CSVEVTTGGRETQYF
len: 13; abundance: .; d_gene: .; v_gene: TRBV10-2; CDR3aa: CASSGQLNQPQHF
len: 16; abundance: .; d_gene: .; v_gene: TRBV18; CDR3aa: CASSYRRDTAGEKLFF
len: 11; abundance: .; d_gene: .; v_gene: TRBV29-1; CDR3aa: CSVEGLAEAFF
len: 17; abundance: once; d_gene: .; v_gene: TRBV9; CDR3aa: CASSVVGVGVMNTEAFF
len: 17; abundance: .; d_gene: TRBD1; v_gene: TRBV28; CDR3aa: CASSRDRGGGINYGYTF
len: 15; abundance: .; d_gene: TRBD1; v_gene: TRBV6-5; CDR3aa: CASSYGTGVTGELFF
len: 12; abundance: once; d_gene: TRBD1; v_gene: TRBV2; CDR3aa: CASRDRGETQYF
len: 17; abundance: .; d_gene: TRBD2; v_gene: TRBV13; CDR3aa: CASSRPIAGAGTDTQYF
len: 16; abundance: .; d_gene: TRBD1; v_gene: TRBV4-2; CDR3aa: CASSQEHAGGDEKLFF
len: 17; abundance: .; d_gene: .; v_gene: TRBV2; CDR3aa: CASSGGLGPYSNQPQHF
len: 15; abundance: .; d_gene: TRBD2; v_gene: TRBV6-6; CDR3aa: CASSYGLAGNNEQFF
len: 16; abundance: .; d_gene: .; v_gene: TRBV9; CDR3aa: CASSVGAGMGADTQYF
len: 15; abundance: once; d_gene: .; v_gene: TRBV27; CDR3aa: CASSPGRVGRTEAFF
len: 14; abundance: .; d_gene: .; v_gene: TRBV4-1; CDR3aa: CASSLTGGYAEAFF
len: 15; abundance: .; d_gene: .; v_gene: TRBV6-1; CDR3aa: CASSGTGTSGYEQYF
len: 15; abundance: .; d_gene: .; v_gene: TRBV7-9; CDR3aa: CASSPQGGVAYGYTF
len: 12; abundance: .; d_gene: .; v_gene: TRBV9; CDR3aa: CASSVQGREAFF
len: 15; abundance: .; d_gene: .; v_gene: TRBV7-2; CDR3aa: CASSLDSGLYNEQFF
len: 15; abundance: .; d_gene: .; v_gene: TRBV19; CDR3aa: CAASLGGGFADTQYF
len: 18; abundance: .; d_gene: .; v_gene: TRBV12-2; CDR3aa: CASRLGRGPPSGANVLTF